This T cell receptor beta chain was sequenced for a study of Graves' ophthalmopathy and Graves' hyperthyroidism. This CDR3 comprises 15 residues. The germline V gene encodes CDR1 MGHDK and CDR2 SYGVNS. The ends were cut back, 5 bases at V and 4 bases at J, with 14 bases in the middle. Amplified material comprised TCR beta CDR3 regions derived from RNA transcripts. In the first round, RT-PCR was carried out with HTBI primers, and a multiplex PCR formed the second round. From the multiplex PCR reads, TCRdb called clonotypes with MiXCR, one entry per CDR3 protein. The table includes hundreds of thousands of distinct CDR3 sequences, 35% to 45% detected once.

This TCR came from an adult man with Graves' ophthalmopathy. What was sequenced was peripheral blood. The genes are TRBV25-1 and TRBJ2-2; the D call may be TRBD1 or TRBD2 (6 bases each). For the CDR3, the DNA is TGTGCCAGCAGTTTTATACAGGGAGGCACCGGGGAGCTGTTTTTT. This sequence encodes CASSFIQGGTGELFF.